This T cell receptor beta chain is drawn from a study of blood T cells in healthy people across ages. Overall study context: About one barcoded beta molecule per two T cells came from capture by template switching.

Germline V gene sequence: CDR1 KGHDR, CDR2 SFDVKD. With 3 bases removed from V and 5 bases from J, the gap between germline ends came to 15 bases. The CDR3 has 15 residues. It was with a sample-barcoded 5' primer and a J-beta primer mix that a second PCR of roughly 7 to 12 cycles was run. Every sample produced at least 2.5 million CDR3-containing paired-end reads. A single record per CDR3 protein comes from TCRdb applying MiXCR to the 5' RACE reads. The sample has 1.5 million to 2 million distinct CDR3 sequences, about 49% seen once. As to this clonotype: Its target is unknown.

Study observations and caveats: It was the long-lived donors that had more naive CD4+ cells and higher diversity than aged donors.

Sequencing used blood. The V call is TRBV24-1, the J call TRBJ2-5; a possible D gene is TRBD2 (5 bases). This TCR derives from a woman aged 40 to 49 in good health. The CDR3: CATSDNIGRGETQYF. As DNA, the CDR3 is TGTGCCACCAGTGATAATATAGGGCGAGGGGAGACCCAGTACTTC.